The entry that follows covers one T cell receptor beta chain sequence. Its antigen is undetermined. Profiled with immunoSEQ multiplex PCR; TCRdb holds only in-frame clones, not every one. The data show approximately 530,000 clones, roughly 95% seen once. This sample is part of a study of shared clonotypes between healthy human individuals. Broader study findings: Naive subsets generally exceeded memory subsets in estimated richness.

This CDR3 is 14 amino acids long. Germline trimming cut 4 bases from V and 1 base from J; bases unmatched to any gene: 3. CDR1 is SGHRS, CDR2 YFSETQ, per germline. The chain combines TRBV5-1 with TRBJ2-5; 8 bases align to TRBD2. This TCR derives from a woman in her twenties or thirties in good health. Specimen: naive CD4+ T cells sorted from blood. Subset described: CD45RA+ positively selected. The CDR3 protein is CASSVSGGQETQYF. In nucleotides, the CDR3 is TGCGCCAGCAGCGTAAGCGGGGGCCAAGAGACCCAGTACTTC. Full variable domain (remainder filled in from reference TRBV5-1 and TRBJ2-5): KAGVTQTPRYLIKTRGQQVTLSCSPISGHRSVSWYQQTPGQGLQFLFEYFSETQRNKGNFPGRFSGRQFSNSRSEMNVSTLELGDSALYLCASSVSGGQETQYFGPGTRLLVL.